The clone carrying this TCR beta chain was recorded a few times. The data are from a study of T-cell memory formation after mild COVID-19. Study in general: There were largely donor-specific TCR clusters.

The CDR3 is 16 amino acids. V lost 3 bases, J lost 0 bases, and 6 bases stayed unmatched. Germline CDR1 SGHRS, CDR2 YFSETQ. TCRdb re-analysed the 5' RACE reads in MiXCR, keeping a single row per CDR3 protein. The sample has nearly 350,000 distinct CDR3 sequences, 10% to 15% seen once. This TCR derives from a man in his late teens or twenties who had mild COVID-19 (a few samples of this study predate the infection). Cell type and time point are not known. The chain is built from TRBV5-1 and TRBJ2-1, with TRBD2 matching 7 bases. The specimen sequenced was PBMCs or a T cell subset sorted from them (not recorded which). CDR3: CASSSGGSSSYNEQFF. The CDR3 DNA sequence: TGCGCCAGCAGCTCCGGGGGGTCAAGCTCCTACAATGAGCAGTTCTTC. The complete variable domain, with remaining parts taken from reference TRBV5-1 and TRBJ2-1, reads KAGVTQTPRYLIKTRGQQVTLSCSPISGHRSVSWYQQTPGQGLQFLFEYFSETQRNKGNFPGRFSGRQFSNSRSEMNVSTLELGDSALYLCASSSGGSSSYNEQFFGPGTRLTVL.